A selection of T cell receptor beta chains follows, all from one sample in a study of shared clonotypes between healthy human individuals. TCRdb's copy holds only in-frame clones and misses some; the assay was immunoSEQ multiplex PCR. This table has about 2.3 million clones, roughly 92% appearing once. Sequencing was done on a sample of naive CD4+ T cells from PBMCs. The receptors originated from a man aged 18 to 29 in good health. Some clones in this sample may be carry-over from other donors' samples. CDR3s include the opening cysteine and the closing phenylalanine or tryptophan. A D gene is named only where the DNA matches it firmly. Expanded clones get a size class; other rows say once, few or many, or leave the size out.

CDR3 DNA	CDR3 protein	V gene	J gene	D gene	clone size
TGTGCCAGCAGGGAAAGGGGGGGCCCAGATACGCAGTATTTT	CASRERGGPDTQYF	TRBV27	TRBJ2-3	-	-
TGTGCCAGCAGTGACTTCGGCAGCACGTACCAAGAGACCCAGTACTTC	CASSDFGSTYQETQYF	TRBV6-1	TRBJ2-5	-	-
TGCGCCAGCAGCTTGGCGGGACAGGGCCTCTACGAGCAGTACTTC	CASSLAGQGLYEQYF	TRBV5-1	TRBJ2-7	TRBD1	-
TGTGCCATCAGGGGAAGCGGGAGCTTATCCAGTGAGCAGTTCTTC	CAIRGSGSLSSEQFF	TRBV10-3	TRBJ2-1	TRBD2	-
TGCAGCGTTAGTCCTACAGGGGTTGACGATACGCAGTATTTT	CSVSPTGVDDTQYF	TRBV29-1	TRBJ2-3	TRBD1	-
TGTGCCAGCAGCGTAGCCCCCCGGGAACATGAAAAACTGTTTTTT	CASSVAPREHEKLFF	TRBV9	TRBJ1-4	-	-
TGTGCCAGCTCACCTCAACTAGCGGGAGGAGACGAGCAGTACTTC	CASSPQLAGGDEQYF	TRBV18	TRBJ2-7	TRBD2	-
TGTGCCACCGACCCTGCGGGGGCCAAAAACATTCAGTACTTC	CATDPAGAKNIQYF	TRBV10-3	TRBJ2-4	-	-
TGTGCCAGCAGTGTTACAGGGTATGGCTACACCTTC	CASSVTGYGYTF	TRBV6-1	TRBJ1-2	-	-
TGTGCCAGCAGTTCTTACGGGGCTAACTACGAGCAGTACTTC	CASSSYGANYEQYF	TRBV27	TRBJ2-7	-	-
TGTGCCAGCAGTGAAGGCGGGGTTCAGCCCCAGCATTTT	CASSEGGVQPQHF	TRBV6-1	TRBJ1-5	-	once
TGTGCCAGCTCACCACCGGGACTAGCGGGGGGCACAGATACGCAGTATTTT	CASSPPGLAGGTDTQYF	TRBV18	TRBJ2-3	TRBD2	-
TGTGCCAGCAGCTTAAGGGGCAGGGCCGCCCAGGGTGGCTACACCTTC	CASSLRGRAAQGGYTF	TRBV7-2	TRBJ1-2	-	-
TGTGCCTGGAGGGTAGGGGCCGGGTGGACAGATACGCAGTATTTT	CAWRVGAGWTDTQYF	TRBV30	TRBJ2-3	-	-